This T cell receptor (beta chain) stems from a study of CD8 T cells in ankylosing spondylitis. General observations from the study: Matched ankylosing spondylitis synovial fluid reportedly showed significant enrichment of disease-linked clones. A motif in TCR beta, a set of seven to nine highly homologous variants, appeared characteristic of ankylosing spondylitis blood.

J was trimmed by 4 bases and V by 3 bases; bases with no gene match: 5. CDR3 size: 14 residues. This clonotype was detected ten times or more. Its antigen is not identified. TCRdb independently ran MiXCR on the 5' RACE reads; one entry per CDR3 protein. The repertoire has fewer than 250,000 distinct CDR3 sequences, 10% of them found once; the top ten carry 2.6%. The material sequenced was blood, either unsorted or a sorted T cell fraction (not recorded which). The V and J genes are TRBV12-3 or TRBV12-4 and TRBJ2-7, with TRBD1 matching over 8 bases. The TCR comes from a male donor with ankylosing spondylitis or in good health (not recorded which). CDR3 amino acids: CASSFQGAKYEQYF. The CDR3 nucleotides are TGTGCCAGCAGTTTCCAGGGGGCGAAATACGAGCAGTACTTC.